This T cell receptor beta chain stems from a study of vaccination and CD4 T cells after COVID-19. Once obtained from cultured CD4+ T cells, the DNA was sequenced using the Oncomine TCR Beta short-read assay. MiXCR, applied by TCRdb to the PCR reads, yields one record per CDR3 protein. This table holds approximately 15,000 distinct CDR3 sequences, approximately 27% found once. The CDR3 sequence is 18 residues long. V gave up 3 bases and J gave up 0 bases; unmatched junction bases: 9. The germline gives CDR1 LGHNA, CDR2 YNFKEQ. This clonotype came up a few times. Its cognate antigen is unknown. The treatment is: approximately 11-day PBMC culture with coronavirus spike peptide pools or control peptides (ViraFEST assay).

The gene calls are TRBV4-2 and TRBJ2-3, with 10 bases fitting TRBD2. The sequenced sample was cultured CD4+ T cells from blood. This TCR derives from a human donor with COVID-19. The CDR3 region is CASSQDSGGFTSTDTQYF. CDR3 in DNA: TGTGCCAGCAGCCAGGATAGCGGGGGGTTTACTAGCACAGATACGCAGTATTTT.